This T cell receptor beta chain was captured by sequencing in a study of human T cells and chemical hapten exposure. TCRdb processed the RACE reads anew with MiXCR; each CDR3 protein has one entry. Of around 80,000 distinct CDR3 sequences in the sample, 5% to 8.5% were seen once. This clonotype was seen ten or more times. Stated time point: patch test 2, 6 weeks after DPC sensitization. Treatment defined: therapeutic diphenylcyclopropenone sensitization with weekly scalp DPC. Germline lookup yields CDR1 SNHLY and CDR2 FYNNEI. The trim removed 4 bases at V and 9 bases at J, leaving 1 base unmatched. This CDR3 contains 11 residues.

This specimen was whole blood, taken in connection with sensitization to the hapten diphenylcyclopropenone (DPC). This TCR derives from a woman under 40 with alopecia areata. Some clones in this sample may be carry-over from other donors' samples. J is TRBJ2-5 and V is TRBV2; 8 bases are shared with TRBD1. The CDR3 DNA reads TGTGCCAGCAGTGGACAGGGGTCCCAGTACTTC. Its protein product is CASSGQGSQYF. The full variable domain, in which reference TRBV2 and TRBJ2-5 provide the parts outside the CDR3, is EPEVTQTPSHQVTQMGQEVILRCVPISNHLYFYWYRQILGQKVEFLVSFYNNEISEKSEIFDDQFSVERPDGSNFTLKIRSTKLEDSAMYFCASSGQGSQYFGPGTRLLVL.